The 24 T cell receptor beta chains listed next were all sequenced from one sample in a study of cytomegalovirus exposure and HLA in healthy donors. The PCR had 60 Vbeta and 13 Jbeta primers. Generated by immunoSEQ multiplex PCR, the TCRdb table keeps only in-frame clones and is missing some. The table records over 150,000 clones, about 80% of them present only once. Sequencing was performed on PBMCs. Receptors originate from a girl aged 5-17 years in good health and CMV-seropositive.

This clone has just a few counts. The rearrangement joins TRBV5-1 to TRBJ2-5; a possible D gene is TRBD1 (5 bases). The CDR3 has 13 residues. V gave up 6 bases and J gave up 5 bases, with 14 bases separating them. Looked up from germline, CDR1 is SGHRS and CDR2 is YFSETQ. CDR3 residues: CASKVGVGETQYF. The DNA of the CDR3 is TGCGCCAGCAAGGTAGGGGTCGGGGAGACCCAGTACTTC. The full variable domain, in which reference TRBV5-1 and TRBJ2-5 provide the parts outside the CDR3, is KAGVTQTPRYLIKTRGQQVTLSCSPISGHRSVSWYQQTPGQGLQFLFEYFSETQRNKGNFPGRFSGRQFSNSRSEMNVSTLELGDSALYLCASKVGVGETQYFGPGTRLLVL.

The gene calls are TRBV19 and TRBJ1-1; TRBD1 matches 8 bases. The CDR3 sequence is 14 residues long. The V gene end was trimmed by 5 bases and the J gene end by 1 base; junction bases not matched to a gene: 3. Germline V lookup: CDR1 LNHDA, CDR2 SQIVND (reference sequence). The CDR3 nucleotides read TGTGCCAGTAGTTTCGACAGGGGGAACACTGAAGCTTTCTTT. Translating gives CASSFDRGNTEAFF.

The V and J genes are TRBV4-1 and TRBJ2-5, with 8 bases lining up with TRBD1. The ends lost 3 bases at V and 2 bases at J; junction bases unmatched: 8. The CDR3 loop spans 16 amino acids. Germline V gene data show CDR1 as MGHRA and CDR2 as YSYEKL. The CDR3 DNA follows: TGCGCCAGCAGCCATCCCCGGGACAGGCTTCAAGAGACCCAGTACTTC. It is translated as CASSHPRDRLQETQYF.

The gene calls are TRBV28 and TRBJ2-7, with 13 bases matching TRBD2. CDR3 size: 19 residues. V was pared by 7 bases and J by 0 bases, with 15 bases of the junction left unmatched. Per germline, CDR1 MDHEN and CDR2 SYDVKM. The CDR3 sequence is CASTPQGLAGARISYEQYF. In DNA form, the CDR3 reads TGTGCCAGCACCCCTCAAGGACTAGCGGGAGCGCGTATCTCCTACGAGCAGTACTTC.

The rearrangement links TRBV7-6 to TRBJ2-1; 13 bases are a match to TRBD2. The CDR3 has 17 residues. V dropped 3 bases and J dropped 9; count of bases not matched to a gene: 11. Looked up from germline, CDR1 is SGHVS and CDR2 is FNYEAQ. CDR3 in DNA: TGTGCCAGCAGCTTGGGGGGACTAGCGGGGCCCTCTGGTGAGCAGTTCTTC. It specifies CASSLGGLAGPSGEQFF.

This clone was counted between two and nine times. This chain joins TRBV5-6 and TRBJ1-3, with unresolved D. This CDR3 comprises 13 residues. V lost 2 bases and J 3 bases, leaving 6 bases between the germline ends. CDR1 is SGHDT and CDR2 is YYEEEE in the germline V gene. In DNA form, the CDR3 reads TGTGCCAGCAGCTTAGCGAGTGGAAACACCATATATTTT. Its translation: CASSLASGNTIYF.

Here the CDR3 reads CAWSVWSGGYNEQFF. CDR3 sequence (DNA): TGTGCCTGGAGTGTATGGAGCGGGGGGTACAATGAGCAGTTCTTC. This chain joins TRBV30 and TRBJ2-1; TRBD2 aligns across 9 bases. CDR1 is GTSNPN, CDR2 SVGIG, per germline (reference sequence). Germline trimming cut 0 bases from V and 4 bases from J; bases unmatched to any gene: 4. This CDR3 region has 15 residues.

The gene calls are TRBV29-1 and TRBJ2-1; 7 bases are a match to TRBD1. V lost 8 bases, J lost 1 base, and 8 bases stayed unmatched. This CDR3 is built from 14 residues. Germline V CDR1 and CDR2: SQVTM, ANQGSEA. The CDR3 loop is CSIYRDRSYNEQFF. The CDR3 nucleotides are TGCAGCATATACCGGGACAGATCCTACAATGAGCAGTTCTTC.

This clone was detected once. The gene calls are TRBV20-1 and TRBJ1-1; D not resolved. Germline assignment: CDR1 DFQATT and CDR2 SNEGSKA (reference sequence). The CDR3 sequence is 11 residues long. The V end was cut by 5 bases, the J end by 5 bases, with 9 bases between. CDR3: CSAGRETEAFF. The DNA of the CDR3 is TGCAGTGCTGGGCGGGAGACTGAAGCTTTCTTT.

This chain joins TRBV9 and TRBJ2-7; 10 nucleotides align to TRBD2. The CDR3 is made up of 20 amino acids. The germline V gene encodes CDR1 SGDLS and CDR2 YYNGEE. Trimming removed 0 bases from V and 1 base from J; junction bases left unmatched: 16. The CDR3 here is CASSVDVGSGWTSGSYEQYF. The DNA of the CDR3 is TGTGCCAGCAGCGTAGACGTCGGTAGCGGGTGGACTAGCGGATCCTACGAGCAGTACTTC.

The chain joins TRBV18 to TRBJ1-1; D is unclear. Germline CDR1 is KGHSH and CDR2 is LQKENI. V dropped 6 bases and J dropped 7 bases, with 18 bases sitting between them. This CDR3 is built from 14 residues. The CDR3 coding sequence is TGTGCCAGCTCCCCCGGGTCAATGTCTGGTGAAGCTTTCTTT. The encoded protein is CASSPGSMSGEAFF.

This chain links TRBV7-3 with TRBJ2-1, with TRBD1 matching 8 bases. Germline V gene lookup returns CDR1 SGHTA and CDR2 FQGTGA. CDR3 length: 15 residues. V dropped 2 bases and J dropped 4; count of bases not matched to a gene: 4. CDR3 coding DNA: TGTGCCAGCAGCTTACTAGGGACAGGTTACAATGAGCAGTTCTTC. Its translation is CASSLLGTGYNEQFF.

This chain connects TRBV19 to TRBJ1-5; possibly TRBD1 for D (6 bases). CDR1 and CDR2 (germline): LNHDA, SQIVND (reference sequence). CDR3 length equals 17 residues. V lost 0 bases to trimming and J lost 6 bases, with 18 bases between them. For the CDR3, the DNA is TGTGCCAGTAGTATAGATGACAAACGGGACACTCTTCAGCCCCAGCATTTT. It codes for CASSIDDKRDTLQPQHF.

The chain is built from TRBV10-3 and TRBJ2-7; TRBD2 agrees at 7 bases. CDR1 is ENHRY, CDR2 SYGVKD, per germline. This CDR3 is built from 16 residues. V lost 0 bases to trimming and J lost 3 bases; unmatched junction nucleotides: 8. The CDR3 DNA reads TGTGCCATCAGTGAGTCGGGAGGGCAGTGGGGCTACGAGCAGTACTTC. Residues: CAISESGGQWGYEQYF.

This sequence joins TRBV28 and TRBJ2-7; maybe TRBD2 (6 bases). Germline CDR1 reads MDHEN; CDR2 reads SYDVKM. This CDR3 is 16 amino acids long. Deletions cut 3 bases from V and 0 bases from J, with 15 bases between. CDR3 coding DNA: TGTGCCAGCAGTTTGGGGACTCTTACAAGCTCCTACGAGCAGTACTTC. It translates to CASSLGTLTSSYEQYF.

The rearrangement uses TRBV19 and TRBJ2-1, with a possible D match to TRBD1 (6 bases). CDR1 is LNHDA and CDR2 is SQIVND in the germline V gene (reference sequence). V shed 5 bases and J shed 0 bases, with 14 bases lying between them. The length of the CDR3 is 16 residues. The CDR3 is CASSSYRTDSYNEQFF. CDR3 bases: TGTGCCAGTAGTTCGTATCGGACAGACTCCTACAATGAGCAGTTCTTC.

This clone was detected a few times. The gene calls are TRBV5-4 and TRBJ2-2, with D perhaps matching TRBD2 (6 bases). The CDR3 contains 15 residues. The germline CDR1 and CDR2 sequences are SGHNT and YYREEE (reference sequence). The V and J ends lost 1 base and 6 bases respectively, with 13 bases between them. The DNA for the CDR3 is TGTGCCAGCAGCTTGCTGGCAGGGAGGTCCGGGGAGCTGTTTTTT. Translation gives CASSLLAGRSGELFF.

The J gene is TRBJ1-4, the V gene TRBV10-3; 7 bases align to TRBD1. The CDR3 has 13 residues. Losses at the gene ends were 9 bases for V and 4 bases for J; bases not matched to a gene: 5. CDR1 and CDR2 (germline): ENHRY, SYGVKD. DNA for the CDR3: TGTGCCATATGGGACAGCCTTAATGAAAAACTGTTTTTT. This encodes CAIWDSLNEKLFF.

CDR3 sequence: CASSLDGVNTEAFF. DNA for the CDR3: TGTGCCAGCAGCTTAGATGGAGTGAACACTGAAGCTTTCTTT. This chain connects TRBV7-9 to TRBJ1-1, with D uncertain. V was pared by 1 base and J by 0 bases, with 6 bases between. In germline, CDR1 is SEHNR, CDR2 FQNEAQ (reference sequence). The CDR3 has 14 amino acids.

This clone came up once. The chain combines TRBV5-1 with TRBJ1-2; weak D call: TRBD1 (5 bases). The CDR3 loop spans 14 amino acids. V lost 4 bases and J 3 bases, leaving 13 bases between the germline ends. Germline CDR1 reads SGHRS; CDR2 reads YFSETQ. CDR3 nucleotide sequence: TGCGCCAGCAGCACGTTCGGAGGGGACTATGGCTACACCTTC. As protein: CASSTFGGDYGYTF.

The rearrangement uses TRBV11-3 and TRBJ2-5; 11 bases map to TRBD2. Germline V gene sequence: CDR1 SGHNT, CDR2 YENEEA. This CDR3 has 15 residues. With V trimmed by 4 bases and J by 9 bases, 10 bases remained unmatched. The CDR3 spells CASSSGLAERGAQYF. CDR3 DNA: TGTGCCAGCAGCTCGGGACTAGCGGAGCGCGGGGCCCAGTACTTC.

A few counts support this clone. This specimen includes other DNA sequences encoding the same CDR3. This chain connects TRBV6-4 to TRBJ2-1, with TRBD2 matching over 10 bases. Trimming took 0 bases from V and 6 from J; bases not matched to a gene: 2. Germline V gene data show CDR1 as MRHNA and CDR2 as SNTAGT. The CDR3 is made up of 15 amino acids. CDR3 amino acids: CASSDSSGGANEQFF. The CDR3 region has the DNA TGTGCCAGCAGTGACTCGAGCGGGGGGGCCAATGAGCAGTTCTTC.

This chain uses TRBV4-3 with TRBJ2-5; the match to TRBD2 covers 13 bases. Trimming cost V 0 bases and J 5 bases; bases outside gene matches: 3. CDR1 is LGHNA and CDR2 is YSLEER in the germline V gene. The CDR3 extends over 16 amino acids. DNA of the CDR3: TGCGCCAGCAGCCAAGATTGGGGACTAGCGGGGGAGACCCAGTACTTC. Amino acids: CASSQDWGLAGETQYF.

A single count supports this clone. This chain uses TRBV5-1 with TRBJ2-1; 11 nucleotides line up with TRBD2. Germline CDR1 is SGHRS and CDR2 is YFSETQ. This CDR3 comprises 14 residues. The J segment lost 4 bases and the V segment lost 7 bases, leaving 4 bases of the junction unmatched. The CDR3 coding sequence is TGCGCCAGCGCGGGACTAGCGGTGTACAATGAGCAGTTCTTC. It translates to CASAGLAVYNEQFF.